This T cell receptor beta chain was captured by sequencing in a study of early T cells in non-severe SARS-CoV-2 infection. Looking at the study overall: Bulk RNA taken from unsorted whole blood was sequenced, leaving chains unpaired. Regarding the study as a whole: VDJdb matches were skewed toward anti-spike CD8 T cell responses.

In the library, individual cDNA molecules carried attached unique molecular identifiers. TCRdb re-analysed the 5' RACE reads in MiXCR, keeping a single row per CDR3 protein. Found here are 25,000 to 35,000 distinct CDR3 sequences, 4.5% to 5.5% of them singletons; the top ten hold 2.6%. The CDR3 totals 14 residues. V trimming: 6 bases; J trimming: 6 bases; junction bases outside the gene matches: 10. Germline-derived CDR1 and CDR2 are SNHLY and FYNNEI. As for this clonotype: As yet, its antigen is unknown.

Material: whole blood. The TCR originated in an adult who was a healthcare worker with PCR-confirmed SARS-CoV-2 infection or an uninfected control (not recorded which). The chain has TRBV2 and TRBJ2-7; 8 positions agree with TRBD1. This chain's CDR3 is CASSADRGIGEQYF. Written as DNA, the CDR3 is TGTGCCAGCAGCGCCGACAGGGGAATCGGCGAGCAGTACTTC.